The 19 T cell receptor beta chains presented below share a single source sample, sequenced in a study of response to subunit inactivated influenza vaccine. TCRdb re-analysed the RT-PCR reads in MiXCR, keeping a single row per CDR3 protein. In the table there are more than 200,000 distinct CDR3 sequences, 9% to 15% of which are singletons. Material: non-naive T cells sorted from PBMCs, obtained 14 days before vaccination. These receptors all come from a man in his fifties or sixties who received an inactivated influenza vaccine.

This clonotype appeared many times. The V call is TRBV5-1, the J call TRBJ1-4; 8 bases align to TRBD1. The V segment lost 3 bases and the J segment 6 bases; nucleotides outside the gene matches: 7. The germline V gene encodes CDR1 SGHRS and CDR2 YFSETQ. This CDR3 region has 15 residues. The CDR3 reads CASSSPGTGDEKLFF. The DNA for the CDR3 is TGCGCCAGCAGCTCCCCCGGGACAGGCGATGAAAAACTGTTTTTT.

This clonotype has a count of ten or more. The chain joins TRBV11-2 to TRBJ2-3, with 13 nucleotides matching TRBD2. This CDR3 has 18 amino acids. The trim removed 4 bases at V and 4 bases at J, leaving 11 bases unmatched. CDR1 is SGHAT and CDR2 is FQNNGV in the germline V gene. The CDR3: CASSSPGLAGLSADTQYF. CDR3 DNA: TGTGCCAGCAGCTCCCCGGGACTAGCGGGACTTAGCGCAGATACGCAGTATTTT.

Only a few counts were recorded for this clonotype. This chain connects TRBV12-3 or TRBV12-4 to TRBJ1-6, with D maybe TRBD1 (5 bases). The CDR3 is 14 residues long. V was cut by 3 bases and J by 5 bases, with 8 bases left in between. CDR3 in DNA: TGTGCCAGCAGTTTGAGGGGAAATAATTCACCCCTCCACTTT. It yields the protein CASSLRGNNSPLHF.

This chain uses TRBV7-3 with TRBJ2-1; no clear D gene. In germline, CDR1 is SGHTA, CDR2 FQGTGA. The CDR3 sequence is 13 residues long. V lost 1 base and J 10 bases, leaving 11 bases between the germline ends. The CDR3 here is CASSLNSPSEQFF. In DNA, the CDR3 is TGTGCCAGCAGCTTAAACTCCCCCAGCGAGCAGTTCTTC.

This clonotype appeared many times. V gene TRBV15 combines with J gene TRBJ2-4; 8 bases map to TRBD2. J was trimmed by 6 bases and V by 0 bases; bases with no gene match: 4. The CDR3 has 15 amino acids. Germline V lookup: CDR1 LNHNV, CDR2 YYDKDF (reference sequence). DNA for the CDR3: TGTGCCACCAGCAGAGACCCTAGCGGGTTAAACATTCAGTACTTC. This translates into CATSRDPSGLNIQYF.

This clonotype showed up just a few times. This chain uses TRBV20-1 with TRBJ2-3, with D hard to call. The CDR3 length is 14 residues. The V end lost 4 bases, the J end lost 7 bases, and 18 bases lay between the germline ends. CDR1 is DFQATT and CDR2 is SNEGSKA in the germline V gene (reference sequence). Here the CDR3 DNA reads TGCAGTGCTAAGGGCAGTGCTGTTACCCATACGCAGTATTTT. Protein sequence: CSAKGSAVTHTQYF.

The rearrangement links TRBV11-2 to TRBJ1-5, with a possible D match to TRBD1 (5 bases). Trimming shortened V by 3 bases and J by 1 base, and 10 bases separated the two germline ends. The CDR3 is 15 amino acids. Germline assignment: CDR1 SGHAT and CDR2 FQNNGV. The CDR3 bases are TGTGCCAGCAGCTTGGGGGAGGTCAGCAATCAGCCCCAGCATTTT. As protein: CASSLGEVSNQPQHF.

The chain employs TRBV2 and TRBJ1-1, with D hard to call. Trimming removed 1 base at V and 0 bases at J, with 12 bases between. CDR1 and CDR2 from the germline V gene are SNHLY and FYNNEI. CDR3 length equals 16 residues. CDR3 amino acids: CASSEVGIALNTEAFF. CDR3 in DNA: TGTGCCAGCAGTGAAGTGGGGATAGCCCTGAACACTGAAGCTTTCTTT.

This clonotype has only a few counts. The rearrangement joins TRBV29-1 to TRBJ1-4; weak D call: TRBD1 (5 bases). Trimming removed 3 bases from V and 3 bases from J, with 8 bases in between. The CDR3 loop spans 13 amino acids. The germline V gene encodes CDR1 SQVTM and CDR2 ANQGSEA. CDR3 sequence: CSVDLGANEKLFF. The CDR3 DNA reads as TGCAGCGTTGATTTGGGGGCTAATGAAAAACTGTTTTTT. The complete variable domain, with remaining parts taken from reference TRBV29-1 and TRBJ1-4, reads SAVISQKPSRDICQRGTSLTIQCQVDSQVTMMFWYRQQPGQSLTLIATANQGSEATYESGFVIDKFPISRPNLTFSTLTVSNMSPEDSSIYLCSVDLGANEKLFFGSGTQLSVL.

The rearrangement links TRBV9 to TRBJ2-1; 10 bases match TRBD2. Germline CDR1 reads SGDLS; CDR2 reads YYNGEE. There are 15 residues in the CDR3. After removal of 4 bases from V and 4 bases from J, the junction contained 5 bases not matched to a gene. CDR3 in amino acids: CASSTQGLAYNEQFF. The CDR3 DNA reads TGTGCCAGCAGCACCCAGGGACTAGCGTACAATGAGCAGTTCTTC.

The chain is built from TRBV5-1 and TRBJ2-3; tentatively, D is TRBD1 or TRBD2 (5 bases each). V gave up 3 bases and J gave up 6 bases, with 17 bases separating them. Germline V gene lookup returns CDR1 SGHRS and CDR2 YFSETQ. The CDR3 length is 15 residues. Here the CDR3 reads CASSSWDPMGDTQYF. The CDR3 DNA is TGCGCCAGCAGCTCCTGGGACCCAATGGGGGATACGCAGTATTTT. The variable domain in full, completed from reference TRBV5-1 and TRBJ2-3, reads KAGVTQTPRYLIKTRGQQVTLSCSPISGHRSVSWYQQTPGQGLQFLFEYFSETQRNKGNFPGRFSGRQFSNSRSEMNVSTLELGDSALYLCASSSWDPMGDTQYFGPGTRLTVL.

This clonotype was seen ten or more times. This chain connects TRBV7-2 to TRBJ2-5; 8 positions match TRBD2. This CDR3 has 14 residues. With 1 base clipped from V and 4 bases from J, the junction kept 2 bases outside the gene matches. Germline loops: CDR1 SGHTA, CDR2 FQGNSA. For the CDR3, the DNA is TGTGCCAGCAGCTTAGTAGCGGGGAGAGAGACCCAGTACTTC. It is translated as CASSLVAGRETQYF.

The CDR3, as DNA: TGCGCCAGCAGCCATTCTCCCCGAGAGACAGCAAACACTGAAGCTTTCTTT. Its translation is CASSHSPRETANTEAFF. The rearrangement joins TRBV4-1 to TRBJ1-1, with D maybe TRBD1 (5 bases). Trimming took off 3 bases at V and 2 bases at J, with 19 bases between the two ends. Germline assignment: CDR1 MGHRA and CDR2 YSYEKL. There are 17 residues in the CDR3.

This CDR3 is CASGSGGASYNEQFF. The CDR3 DNA sequence: TGTGCCAGCGGGAGCGGGGGAGCCTCCTACAATGAGCAGTTCTTC. The gene calls are TRBV12-3 or TRBV12-4 and TRBJ2-1; 8 bases match TRBD2. The ends lost 8 bases at V and 0 bases at J; junction bases unmatched: 6. The CDR3 totals 15 residues.

The genes are TRBV7-9 and TRBJ2-1; weak D call: TRBD2 (5 bases). Trimming removed 2 bases at V and 6 bases at J, with 11 bases between. The CDR3 totals 14 residues. Germline-derived CDR1 and CDR2 are SEHNR and FQNEAQ (reference sequence). CDR3 residues: CASSLTRGANEQFF. The DNA for the CDR3 is TGTGCCAGCAGCTTAACTCGGGGAGCCAATGAGCAGTTCTTC.

The chain uses TRBV7-9 and TRBJ2-3; perhaps TRBD2 as D (6 bases). V was shortened by 6 bases and J by 2 bases, with 15 bases between the two germline ends. The germline gives CDR1 SEHNR, CDR2 FQNEAQ (reference sequence). CDR3 length equals 15 residues. CDR3 amino acids: CASSTGTDHTDTQYF. Written as DNA, the CDR3 is TGTGCCAGCAGTACCGGGACTGACCACACAGATACGCAGTATTTT.

This clonotype was counted ten times or more. The chain joins TRBV5-6 to TRBJ1-2, with D possibly being TRBD1 (5 bases). The germline CDR1 and CDR2 sequences are SGHDT and YYEEEE. This CDR3 region has 15 residues. With 3 bases removed from V and 0 bases from J, the gap between germline ends came to 12 bases. The CDR3 region is CASSSAGGPNYGYTF. In DNA form, the CDR3 reads TGTGCCAGCAGCTCGGCGGGGGGACCTAACTATGGCTACACCTTC.

At least ten counts were recorded for this clonotype. This chain connects TRBV12-3 or TRBV12-4 to TRBJ1-4; D is uncertain. CDR3 size: 15 residues. Trimming took off 3 bases at V and 0 bases at J, with 8 bases between the two ends. The CDR3 coding sequence is TGTGCCAGCAGTTTGAAATCTTCAACTAATGAAAAACTGTTTTTT. This sequence encodes CASSLKSSTNEKLFF.

This clonotype occurred a few times. The chain carries TRBV7-9 and TRBJ2-7; TRBD1 matches at 7 bases. Germline CDR1 reads SEHNR; CDR2 reads FQNEAQ (reference sequence). Trimming cost V 7 bases and J 2 bases; bases outside gene matches: 8. This CDR3 has 14 amino acids. CDR3: CASNSRQGPYEQYF. CDR3 nucleotide sequence: TGTGCCAGCAACTCTCGACAGGGCCCCTACGAGCAGTACTTC.